The rows below give T cell receptor beta chains drawn from one sample of a study of shared clonotypes between healthy human individuals. This table comes from immunoSEQ multiplex PCR, and its TCRdb copy is limited to in-frame clones, with some not included. The table lists around 700,000 clones, approximately 75% of them singletons, with roughly 1.8% in the top ten. What was sequenced was memory CD4+ T cells sorted from blood. Receptors originate from a woman in her thirties in good health. The CDR3 runs from the conserved cysteine through the conserved F or W. Each record gives: CDR3 DNA, CDR3 protein, CDR3 length, clone size, V gene, J gene, D gene. The D gene is left open where the match is weak. Some rows have no size entry. The others give once, few or many, or a class for an expanded clone.

TGTGCCAGCAGCGCCTCCGGGACAGGGGCCGGGGAGCTGTTTTTT,CASSASGTGAGELFF,15,NA,TRBV7-3,TRBJ2-2,TRBD1
TGTGCCAGCAGCCATGGGACAGGGGATCAGCCCCAGCATTTT,CASSHGTGDQPQHF,14,NA,TRBV7-2,TRBJ1-5,TRBD1
TGTGCCAGCACCACCCCTAGCGGGAGTTTACATACGCAGTATTTT,CASTTPSGSLHTQYF,15,few,TRBV28,TRBJ2-3,TRBD2
TGTGCCATCAGTGATGAGGGTCGAGCAGATACGCAGTATTTT,CAISDEGRADTQYF,14,NA,TRBV10-3,TRBJ2-3,NA
TGTGCCAGTAGTATCGGAATGTCTGCAACTAATGAAAAACTGTTTTTT,CASSIGMSATNEKLFF,16,NA,TRBV19,TRBJ1-4,NA
TGTGCCAGCAGTTTGCTAGGCGTAGAGACCCAGTACTTC,CASSLLGVETQYF,13,NA,TRBV27,TRBJ2-5,NA
TGTGCCAGCAGCAGGAGCGGTTTCTACAATGAGCAGTTCTTC,CASSRSGFYNEQFF,14,NA,TRBV7-7,TRBJ2-1,NA
TGTGCCAGCAGCGTAGCGGGAACCTACAATGAGCAGTTCTTC,CASSVAGTYNEQFF,14,NA,TRBV5-8,TRBJ2-1,TRBD2
TGTGCCAGCAGTTATGGGGGCTATGGCTACACCTTC,CASSYGGYGYTF,12,NA,TRBV28,TRBJ1-2,NA
TGTGCCAGCAGCTTGCAGGGTCTGACTGAAGCTTTCTTT,CASSLQGLTEAFF,13,NA,TRBV7-9,TRBJ1-1,NA
TGTGCCAGCAGCCGGGACAGGGCGAGAGACACAGATACGCAGTATTTT,CASSRDRARDTDTQYF,16,NA,TRBV7-8,TRBJ2-3,TRBD1
TGTGCCAGCAGATACCGGGACAGGGGGCCGTACACTGAAGCTTTCTTT,CASRYRDRGPYTEAFF,16,NA,TRBV11-2,TRBJ1-1,TRBD1
TGTGCCAGCAGTTCCGGACAGCCGGAAAACATTCAGTACTTC,CASSSGQPENIQYF,14,few,TRBV6-5,TRBJ2-4,NA
TGTGCCAGCAGCTTAGGCAGGGGGAGCGAGCAGTACTTC,CASSLGRGSEQYF,13,once,TRBV11-3,TRBJ2-7,TRBD1
TGTGCCAGCAGCTTGAACAGGGAGAACTATGGCTACACCTTC,CASSLNRENYGYTF,14,many,TRBV7-8,TRBJ1-2,NA